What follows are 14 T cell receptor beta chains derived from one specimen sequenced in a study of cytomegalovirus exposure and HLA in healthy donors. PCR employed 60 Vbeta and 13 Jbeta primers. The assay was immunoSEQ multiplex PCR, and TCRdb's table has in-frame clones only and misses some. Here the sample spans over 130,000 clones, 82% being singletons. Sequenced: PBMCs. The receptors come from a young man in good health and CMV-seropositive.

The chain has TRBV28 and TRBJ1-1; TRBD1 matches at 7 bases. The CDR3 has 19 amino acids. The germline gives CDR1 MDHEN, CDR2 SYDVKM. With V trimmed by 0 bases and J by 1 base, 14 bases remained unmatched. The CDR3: CASSLWLGPSGTENTEAFF. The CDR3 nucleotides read TGTGCCAGCAGTTTATGGCTAGGTCCCTCCGGGACAGAGAACACTGAAGCTTTCTTT.

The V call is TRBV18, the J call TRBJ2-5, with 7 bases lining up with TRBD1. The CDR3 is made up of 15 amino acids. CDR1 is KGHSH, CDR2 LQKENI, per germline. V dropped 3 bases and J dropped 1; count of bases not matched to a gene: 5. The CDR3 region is CASSPQGQAQETQYF. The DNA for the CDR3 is TGTGCCAGCTCACCCCAAGGACAGGCCCAAGAGACCCAGTACTTC.

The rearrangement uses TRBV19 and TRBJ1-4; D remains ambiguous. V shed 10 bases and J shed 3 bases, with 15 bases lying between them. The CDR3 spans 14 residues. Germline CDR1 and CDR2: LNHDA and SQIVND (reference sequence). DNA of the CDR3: TGTGCCACCCGACCCGGCGGTGCTAATGAAAAACTGTTTTTT. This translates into CATRPGGANEKLFF.

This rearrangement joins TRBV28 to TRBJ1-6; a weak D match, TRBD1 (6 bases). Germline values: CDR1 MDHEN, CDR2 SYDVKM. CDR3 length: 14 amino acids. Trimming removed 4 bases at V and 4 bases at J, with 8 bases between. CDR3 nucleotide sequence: TGTGCCAGCAGTTCGACAGGTTATAATTCACCCCTCCACTTT. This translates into CASSSTGYNSPLHF.

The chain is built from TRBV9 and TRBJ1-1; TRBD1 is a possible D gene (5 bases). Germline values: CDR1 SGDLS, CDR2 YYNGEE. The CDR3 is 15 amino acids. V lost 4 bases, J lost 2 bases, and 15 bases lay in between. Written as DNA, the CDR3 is TGTGCCAGCAGCCCCCGGGGGTTCAGTAACACTGAAGCTTTCTTT. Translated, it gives CASSPRGFSNTEAFF.

The CDR3 sequence is CASSPLAGDTGELFF. The CDR3 DNA reads as TGTGCCAGCTCACCACTAGCGGGGGACACCGGGGAGCTGTTTTTT. This chain uses TRBV18 with TRBJ2-2; TRBD2 agrees at 9 bases. Germline V CDR1 and CDR2: KGHSH, LQKENI. Trimming took 1 base from V and 3 from J; bases not matched to a gene: 0. The CDR3 loop spans 15 amino acids.

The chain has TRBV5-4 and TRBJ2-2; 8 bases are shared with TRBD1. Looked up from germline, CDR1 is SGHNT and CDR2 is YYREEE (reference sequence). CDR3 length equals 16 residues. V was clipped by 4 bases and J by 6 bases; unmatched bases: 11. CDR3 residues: CASSPGGQGYPGELFF. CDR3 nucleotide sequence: TGTGCCAGCAGCCCCGGTGGACAGGGATACCCCGGGGAGCTGTTTTTT.

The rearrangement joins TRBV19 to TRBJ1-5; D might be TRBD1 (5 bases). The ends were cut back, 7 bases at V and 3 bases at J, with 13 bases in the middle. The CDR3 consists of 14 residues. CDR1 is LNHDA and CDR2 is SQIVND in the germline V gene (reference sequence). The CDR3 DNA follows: TGTGCCAGTAATGGGGGGTACGACAATCAGCCCCAGCATTTT. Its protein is CASNGGYDNQPQHF.

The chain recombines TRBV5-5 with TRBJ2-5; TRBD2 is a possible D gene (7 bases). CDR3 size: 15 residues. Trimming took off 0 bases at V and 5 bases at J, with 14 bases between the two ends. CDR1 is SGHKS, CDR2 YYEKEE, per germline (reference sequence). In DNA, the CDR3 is TGTGCCAGCAGCTTGGCCAGGGGAGGGTCGGAGACCCAGTACTTC. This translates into CASSLARGGSETQYF.

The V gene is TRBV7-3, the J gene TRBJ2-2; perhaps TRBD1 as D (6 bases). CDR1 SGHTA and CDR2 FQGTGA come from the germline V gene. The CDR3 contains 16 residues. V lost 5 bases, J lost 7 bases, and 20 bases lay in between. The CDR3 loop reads CASSPQDSLGSGELFF. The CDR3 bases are TGTGCCAGCAGCCCCCAGGACAGCCTGGGGAGCGGGGAGCTGTTTTTT.

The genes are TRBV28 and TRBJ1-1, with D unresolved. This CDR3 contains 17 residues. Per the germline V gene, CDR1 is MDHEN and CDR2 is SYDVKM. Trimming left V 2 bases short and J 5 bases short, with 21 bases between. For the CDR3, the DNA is TGTGCCAGCAGTTTAGAGCGGACCTTAGTGGCCCGGACTGAAGCTTTCTTT. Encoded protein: CASSLERTLVARTEAFF. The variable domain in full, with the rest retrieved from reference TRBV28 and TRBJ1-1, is DVKVTQSSRYLVKRTGEKVFLECVQDMDHENMFWYRQDPGLGLRLIYFSYDVKMKEKGDIPEGYSVSREKKERFSLILESASTNQTSMYLCASSLERTLVARTEAFFGQGTRLTVV.

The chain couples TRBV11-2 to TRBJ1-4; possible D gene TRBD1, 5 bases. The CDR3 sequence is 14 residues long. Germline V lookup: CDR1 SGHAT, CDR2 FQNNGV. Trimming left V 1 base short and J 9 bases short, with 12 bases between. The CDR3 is CASSLGQGGQKLFF. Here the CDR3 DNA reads TGTGCCAGCAGCTTAGGGCAGGGCGGCCAAAAACTGTTTTTT.

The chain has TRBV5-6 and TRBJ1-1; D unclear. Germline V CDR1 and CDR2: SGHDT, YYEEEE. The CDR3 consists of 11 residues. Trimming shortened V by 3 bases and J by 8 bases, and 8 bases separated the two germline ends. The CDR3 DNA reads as TGTGCCAGCAGCTCGGGGAGGGAAGCTTTCTTT. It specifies CASSSGREAFF.

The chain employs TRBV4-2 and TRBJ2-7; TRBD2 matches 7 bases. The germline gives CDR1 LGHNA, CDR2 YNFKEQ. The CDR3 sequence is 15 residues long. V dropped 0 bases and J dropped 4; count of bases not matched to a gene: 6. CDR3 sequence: CASSQDRGGIYEQYF. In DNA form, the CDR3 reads TGTGCCAGCAGCCAAGATCGGGGAGGGATTTACGAGCAGTACTTC.